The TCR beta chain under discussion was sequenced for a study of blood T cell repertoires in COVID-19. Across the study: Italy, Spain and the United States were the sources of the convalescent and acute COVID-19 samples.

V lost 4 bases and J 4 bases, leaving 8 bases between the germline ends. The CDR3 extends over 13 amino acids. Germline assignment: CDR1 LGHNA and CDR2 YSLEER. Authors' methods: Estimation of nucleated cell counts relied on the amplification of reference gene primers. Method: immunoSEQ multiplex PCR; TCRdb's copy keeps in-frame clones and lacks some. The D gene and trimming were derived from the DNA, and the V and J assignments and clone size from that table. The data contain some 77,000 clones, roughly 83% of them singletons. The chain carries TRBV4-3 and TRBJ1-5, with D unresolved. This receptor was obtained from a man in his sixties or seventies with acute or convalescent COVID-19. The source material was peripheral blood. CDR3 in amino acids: CASSPQKNQPQHF. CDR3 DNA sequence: TGCGCCAGCAGCCCACAGAAGAATCAGCCCCAGCATTTT.